This T cell receptor beta chain came from a study of CD8 T cells in Susac syndrome (dated by TCRdb to the late 2010s). Looking at the study overall: The study used repertoire sequencing to test whether antigen drove CD8+ T cell activation and differentiation in Susac syndrome. Study-wide findings and limitations: The TCR sequencing and HLA analysis was acknowledged to have included a relatively small number of individuals.

RNA was extracted using the RNeasy kit, and about 0.45 to 1 ug of the RNA was reverse transcribed with random hexamers. The immunoSEQ multiplex PCR assay, which covers 54 Vbeta and 13 Jbeta segments, was used to amplify TCR beta CDR3 regions. PCR amplification bias was corrected using a synthetic template baseline for primer optimization and computational correction. As for the authors' bioinformatics: Reads were annotated to V, D and J genes according to IMGT and were analyzed with immunoSEQ Analyzer, with only productive sequences retained. Clonality was calculated as one minus the Shannon entropy normalized by log2 of the number of productive unique sequences. Public and private clones were assessed among the 100 most prevalent clones of each patient and control. Clones were defined as Susac-specific when absent from the healthy and MS cohorts, from 1052 published viral clones and from other ImmuneACCESS disease sequences. The public reads were reanalyzed by TCRdb: fastp trimming at Q25, MiXCR alignment, in-frame beta chains only. CDR3 protein sequences are deduplicated, and each keeps its most common genes and DNA. What appears here as the V and J calls and clone size reflects TCRdb's work, not the paper's. The sample table shows roughly 150,000 distinct CDR3 sequences, and 80% to 95% are seen once. The ten largest account for approximately 0.14% of the sample.

Peripheral blood CD8+ and CD4+ T cells from healthy donors, Susac syndrome patients and multiple sclerosis patients were profiled using high-throughput TCR beta sequencing. Healthy donors were included as age- and sex-matched controls. Bulk CD8+ and CD4+ T cells were purified by magnetic negative isolation, whereas CD8+ TEMRA cells were enriched by FACS. Blood was collected in EDTA tubes and processed within 24 hours, with PBMCs isolated through density gradient centrifugation. PBMCs intended for TCR sequencing were cryopreserved in liquid nitrogen and thawed later in a water bath at 37 degrees C. The sorted or isolated CD4+, CD8+ and CD8+ TEMRA cells reached a purity of at least 90%. Reading from cysteine to phenylalanine, the CDR3 counts 15 amino acids. The entry retains the CDR3 DNA only, 45 bases that are in frame from base 1. The germline V gene provides CDR1 SGHRS and CDR2 YFSETQ. V sheds 4 bases and J sheds 2 bases, leaving 15 bases between their ends.

About this clonotype itself: Its specific antigen is unknown. No much larger clonotype is one base removed from it; base qualities were not supplied.

The chain links TRBV5-1 with TRBJ1-1; a tentative D match to TRBD1 spans 5 bases. The sample comprised CD4+ T cells from PBMCs. This clonotype was obtained from a human donor in good health. The CDR3 region has the sequence CASSEGPVGNTEAFF. The sequenced DNA: TGCGCCAGCAGCGAGGGGCCCGTGGGAAACACTGAAGCTTTCTTT. The full variable domain, with segments outside the CDR3 supplied by the reference TRBV5-1 and TRBJ1-1 proteins, appears as KAGVTQTPRYLIKTRGQQVTLSCSPISGHRSVSWYQQTPGQGLQFLFEYFSETQRNKGNFPGRFSGRQFSNSRSEMNVSTLELGDSALYLCASSEGPVGNTEAFFGQGTRLTVV.